These 21 T cell receptor beta chains were all obtained from the same sample, sequenced in a study of radiotherapy plus CTLA-4 blockade in lung cancer. The protocol was immunoSEQ multiplex PCR, while the TCRdb copy is restricted to in-frame clones and leaves out a portion. The table lists tens of thousands of clones, roughly 84% of them singletons. Source: peripheral blood, taken from a patient treated with radiotherapy plus ipilimumab. Source of these receptors: a human donor with non-small cell lung cancer whose response to radiotherapy plus ipilimumab could not be evaluated.

This rearrangement joins TRBV14 to TRBJ2-5, with 9 bases that match TRBD2. There are 19 residues in the CDR3. Germline CDR1 is SGHDN and CDR2 is FVKESK. With V trimmed by 4 bases and J by 3 bases, 18 bases remained unmatched. Written as DNA, the CDR3 is TGTGCCAGCAGCCCCCGACTAGCGGATTGGTGGTCACAGAAAGAGACCCAGTACTTC. Translating it yields CASSPRLADWWSQKETQYF.

The rearrangement joins TRBV2 to TRBJ1-3, with D perhaps TRBD1 (6 bases). Germline V gives CDR1 SNHLY, CDR2 FYNNEI. Trimming took 1 base from V and 2 from J, leaving 12 bases between them. The CDR3 covers 16 residues. CDR3 nucleotides: TGTGCCAGCAGTGAAGGTTTGGACAGTACTGGAAACACCATATATTTT. It yields the protein CASSEGLDSTGNTIYF.

The DNA for the CDR3 is TGTGCCAGCTCACCACAGCGAGCGGAGAGTGAGCAGTTCTTC. As protein: CASSPQRAESEQFF. This chain uses TRBV18 with TRBJ2-1, with a weak D call TRBD2 (5 bases). Per germline, CDR1 KGHSH and CDR2 LQKENI. Trimming pared 1 base from V and 9 bases from J, leaving 13 bases between. The CDR3 spans 14 residues.

The J gene is TRBJ2-1, the V gene TRBV7-2, with D possibly being TRBD1 (6 bases). CDR3 length: 13 residues. V was cut by 4 bases and J by 5 bases, with 9 bases left in between. Germline V gene data show CDR1 as SGHTA and CDR2 as FQGNSA. CDR3 amino acids: CASSWGPNNEQFF. The CDR3 DNA follows: TGTGCCAGCAGCTGGGGGCCGAACAATGAGCAGTTCTTC.

The rearrangement links TRBV5-4 to TRBJ2-3; 9 bases fit TRBD2. This CDR3 is 15 amino acids long. Germline CDR1 SGHNT, CDR2 YYREEE (reference sequence). V lost 0 bases to trimming and J lost 6 bases; unmatched junction nucleotides: 5. CDR3 in amino acids: CASSLESGGRDTQYF. In nucleotides, the CDR3 is TGTGCCAGCAGCTTGGAGAGCGGGGGGAGGGATACGCAGTATTTT.

This clone occurred once. The V gene is TRBV5-8, the J gene TRBJ1-2; 8 bases fit TRBD1. The CDR3 length is 14 residues. From germline, CDR1 is SGHTS and CDR2 YDEGEE. V shed 3 bases and J 7 bases; nucleotides not matched to a gene: 8. Here the CDR3 reads CASSSRQGSFGYTF. The CDR3 bases are TGTGCCAGCAGCTCCCGACAGGGGTCATTTGGCTACACCTTC.

This chain connects TRBV7-2 to TRBJ2-5; a possible D gene is TRBD1 (8 bases). Germline-derived CDR1 and CDR2 are SGHTA and FQGNSA. This CDR3 contains 15 residues. V shed 4 bases and J shed 5 bases, with 17 bases lying between them. In nucleotides, the CDR3 is TGTGCCAGCAGCTCCCTCGGACAGGGAGGGGAGACCCAGTACTTC. Protein: CASSSLGQGGETQYF.

The chain carries TRBV7-9 and TRBJ2-7; 7 bases are shared with TRBD2. This CDR3 is built from 14 residues. CDR1 and CDR2 from the germline V gene are SEHNR and FQNEAQ (reference sequence). With V trimmed by 3 bases and J by 2 bases, 4 bases remained unmatched. CDR3 protein: CASSFSGPTYEQYF. The CDR3 DNA reads TGTGCCAGCAGCTTTAGCGGGCCTACCTACGAGCAGTACTTC. Looking up the rest from reference TRBV7-9 and TRBJ2-7 gives the full variable domain: DTGVSQNPRHKITKRGQNVTFRCDPISEHNRLYWYRQTLGQGPEFLTYFQNEAQLEKSRLLSDRFSAERPKGSFSTLEIQRTEQGDSAMYLCASSFSGPTYEQYFGPGTRLTVT.

The table lists this clone with a few counts. This rearrangement joins TRBV10-2 to TRBJ1-1; a weak D match, TRBD1 (5 bases). Germline V gene data show CDR1 as WSHSY and CDR2 as SAAADI. There are 14 residues in the CDR3. The germline V and J ends were trimmed by 4 bases and 0 bases, with 9 bases remaining between them. The CDR3 nucleotides are TGCGCCAGCAGTGCGGGGACTCTGAACACTGAAGCTTTCTTT. Its protein product is CASSAGTLNTEAFF.

The chain links TRBV19 to TRBJ1-4; no clear D gene. CDR3 length: 13 residues. The V and J ends lost 8 bases and 7 bases respectively, with 14 bases between them. Germline loops: CDR1 LNHDA, CDR2 SQIVND (reference sequence). The CDR3 DNA reads TGTGCCAGTGCGGCGTCCTTGGGTGAAAAACTGTTTTTT. It encodes CASAASLGEKLFF.

The chain uses TRBV2 and TRBJ1-1; possibly TRBD1 for D (6 bases). Germline CDR1 SNHLY, CDR2 FYNNEI. CDR3 length: 14 residues. Trimming removed 5 bases from V and 4 bases from J, with 14 bases in between. The DNA of the CDR3 is TGTGCCAGCAGTTTGGACAGTAAGGGCACTGAAGCTTTCTTT. This gives the protein CASSLDSKGTEAFF.

This chain connects TRBV27 to TRBJ2-7, with 8 bases aligning to TRBD2. Losses at the gene ends were 6 bases for V and 3 bases for J; bases not matched to a gene: 4. The CDR3 runs 13 residues. Germline V CDR1 and CDR2: MNHEY, SMNVEV (reference sequence). As DNA, the CDR3 is TGTGCCAGCAGCGGGGGGGCCCTCTACGAGCAGTACTTC. This translates into CASSGGALYEQYF.

The chain carries TRBV19 and TRBJ2-3, with TRBD1 identical over 8 bases. The germline V gene has CDR1 LNHDA and CDR2 SQIVND (reference sequence). This CDR3 is built from 15 residues. V lost 2 bases, J lost 4 bases, and 5 bases stayed unmatched. The CDR3 DNA is TGTGCCAGTAGTATATCGTCAGGGGGCGCAGATACGCAGTATTTT. Protein sequence: CASSISSGGADTQYF.

The chain uses TRBV7-2 and TRBJ2-1; 11 bases are a match to TRBD2. The J segment lost 7 bases and the V segment lost 1 base, leaving 6 bases of the junction unmatched. The CDR3 length is 16 residues. Germline V gene data show CDR1 as SGHTA and CDR2 as FQGNSA. CDR3 in DNA: TGTGCCAGCAGCTTAGTTGGTAGCGGGGGGGCTAATGAGCAGTTCTTC. Its protein is CASSLVGSGGANEQFF.

The chain couples TRBV5-4 to TRBJ2-7; 7 positions agree with TRBD2. With 4 bases clipped from V and 2 bases from J, the junction kept 6 bases outside the gene matches. This CDR3 region has 14 residues. The germline V gene has CDR1 SGHNT and CDR2 YYREEE (reference sequence). CDR3 loop: CASSQGGETYEQYF. The CDR3 DNA is TGTGCCAGCAGCCAGGGAGGGGAAACCTACGAGCAGTACTTC.

V usage is TRBV25-1 and J usage is TRBJ1-3; 8 nucleotides agree with TRBD1. This CDR3 contains 15 residues. Germline lookup yields CDR1 MGHDK and CDR2 SYGVNS. V gave up 6 bases and J gave up 4 bases; unmatched junction bases: 8. DNA for the CDR3: TGTGCCAGCAGCCAGACAGGGGTACTCGGAAACACCATATATTTT. It specifies CASSQTGVLGNTIYF.

V gene TRBV7-2 combines with J gene TRBJ2-7; TRBD1 matches 7 bases. Trimming took 5 bases from V and 1 from J; bases not matched to a gene: 5. Germline CDR1 is SGHTA and CDR2 is FQGNSA. The CDR3 is 14 amino acids. The CDR3 region is CASSTGQTSYEQYF. The CDR3 DNA reads TGTGCCAGCAGCACGGGACAGACATCCTACGAGCAGTACTTC.

The rearrangement links TRBV7-2 to TRBJ1-1, with no clear D. Germline CDR1 SGHTA, CDR2 FQGNSA. Trimming took off 1 base at V and 7 bases at J, with 13 bases between the two ends. The CDR3 is 14 residues long. This chain's CDR3 is CASSLGAGRDEAFF. The CDR3, as DNA: TGTGCCAGCAGCTTAGGAGCCGGGAGGGATGAAGCTTTCTTT.

Only one count was recorded for this clone. The gene calls are TRBV7-9 and TRBJ1-6, with D unclear. V dropped 3 bases and J dropped 12 bases, with 18 bases sitting between them. This CDR3 comprises 15 residues. CDR1 is SEHNR and CDR2 is FQNEAQ in the germline V gene (reference sequence). As DNA, the CDR3 is TGTGCCAGCAGCTTCTCCGGGAGTACCTTTGGACCCCTCCACTTT. Translation gives CASSFSGSTFGPLHF. Combining the CDR3 with reference TRBV7-9 and TRBJ1-6 gives the whole variable domain DTGVSQNPRHKITKRGQNVTFRCDPISEHNRLYWYRQTLGQGPEFLTYFQNEAQLEKSRLLSDRFSAERPKGSFSTLEIQRTEQGDSAMYLCASSFSGSTFGPLHFGNGTRLTVT.

CDR3 protein: CASHGRDQTTETQYF. The CDR3 DNA reads TGTGCCAGCCATGGGAGGGACCAAACCACCGAGACCCAGTACTTC. The rearrangement uses TRBV2 and TRBJ2-5, with 7 bases aligning to TRBD2. Germline-derived CDR1 and CDR2 are SNHLY and FYNNEI. After removal of 8 bases from V and 5 bases from J, the junction contained 14 bases not matched to a gene. The CDR3 sequence is 15 residues long.

The CDR3: CASRVQGWAYEQYF. In DNA form, the CDR3 reads TGTGCCAGCCGCGTGCAGGGTTGGGCCTACGAGCAGTACTTC. The chain combines TRBV2 with TRBJ2-7; tentative D call: TRBD1 (5 bases). The CDR3 totals 14 residues. Looked up from germline, CDR1 is SNHLY and CDR2 is FYNNEI. V was trimmed by 8 bases and J by 2 bases, leaving 16 bases between them.